This T cell receptor beta chain was identified during a study of vaccination effects on CD4 cells after COVID-19. Across the whole study: Two convalescent patients were sampled 16 days and one week before vaccination. Overall study results and limits: Infection-derived and vaccine-derived clones contracted markedly late after vaccination.

The germline CDR1 and CDR2 sequences are SGHNT and YYREEE (reference sequence). V trimming: 9 bases; J trimming: 0 bases; junction bases outside the gene matches: 9. The CDR3 covers 15 residues. The repertoire was sequenced with immunoSEQ multiplex PCR; TCRdb's copy has only in-frame clones and lacks some. The sample has approximately 45,000 clones; around four fifths are singletons. Once cultured for approximately ten days, the cells underwent separation to obtain CD4+ T cells. With respect to this clone: Antigen unknown.

The sequencing here drew on CD4+ T cells from PBMCs cultured without peptide, taken before COVID-19 vaccination. This TCR derives from a human donor who had a prior SARS-CoV-2 infection. The chain couples TRBV5-4 to TRBJ2-3; TRBD2 aligns across 8 bases. CDR3 DNA: TGTGCCACCAGGGCCGGGGGGGGTAGCACAGATACGCAGTATTTT. Protein product: CATRAGGGSTDTQYF.